The sequence of this T cell receptor (beta chain) was determined in a study of regulatory T cells in long-lasting Graves disease. The sample holds a few counts of this clonotype. Time point indicated: newly diagnosed GD, antithyroid drugs for less than 3 months. RNA isolated from PBMCs was used to make the TCR library. Researchers made TCR beta libraries by using iRepertoire HTBI primers and running Arm-PCR on CDR3 regions. TCRdb itself ran the multiplex PCR reads through MiXCR, one entry per CDR3 protein. The data show over 500,000 distinct CDR3 sequences, with approximately 15% seen just once and under 20% held by the top ten. This sample also belongs to another study, concerning T cells in Graves' hyperthyroidism and ophthalmopathy.

This sequence was found in a woman in her 30s with Graves disease. This material consisted of peripheral blood mononuclear cells (PBMCs), taken at new diagnosis, from a patient treated with antithyroid drugs.

The CDR3 protein is CASTLSGTGVSSTDTQYF. In DNA, the CDR3 is TGTGCCAGTACCCTTTCGGGGACAGGCGTATCTAGCACAGATACGCAGTATTTT. The V call is TRBV19, the J call TRBJ2-3; 8 nucleotides align to TRBD1. Germline trimming cut 7 bases from V and 0 bases from J; bases unmatched to any gene: 15. The CDR3 is 18 residues long. Germline V CDR1 and CDR2: LNHDA, SQIVND (reference sequence).